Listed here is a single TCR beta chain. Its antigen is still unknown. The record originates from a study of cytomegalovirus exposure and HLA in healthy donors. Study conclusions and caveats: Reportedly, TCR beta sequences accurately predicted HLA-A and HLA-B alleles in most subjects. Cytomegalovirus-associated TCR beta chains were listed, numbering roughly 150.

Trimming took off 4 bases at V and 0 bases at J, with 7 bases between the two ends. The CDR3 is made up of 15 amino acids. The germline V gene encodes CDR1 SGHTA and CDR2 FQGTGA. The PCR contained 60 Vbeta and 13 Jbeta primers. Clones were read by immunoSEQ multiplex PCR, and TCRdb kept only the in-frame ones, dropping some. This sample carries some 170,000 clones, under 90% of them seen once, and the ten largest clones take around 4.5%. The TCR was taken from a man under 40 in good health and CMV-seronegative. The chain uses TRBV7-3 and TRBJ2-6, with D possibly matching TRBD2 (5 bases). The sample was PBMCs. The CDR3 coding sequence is TGTGCCAGCAGCTCGGCGGGCTCTGGGGCCAACGTCCTGACTTTC. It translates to CASSSAGSGANVLTF. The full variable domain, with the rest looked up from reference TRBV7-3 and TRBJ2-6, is GAGVSQTPSNKVTEKGKYVELRCDPISGHTALYWYRQSLGQGPEFLIYFQGTGAADDSGLPNDRFFAVRPEGSVSTLKIQRTERGDSAVYLCASSSAGSGANVLTFGAGSRLTVL.